The source of this T cell receptor beta chain is a study of blood T cell repertoires in COVID-19. Overall study context: Samples taken during acute and convalescent COVID-19 were collected in the United States, Italy and Spain.

The authors' processing: Nucleated cell counts were estimated from reference gene primer amplification. Sequenced by immunoSEQ multiplex PCR; TCRdb stores in-frame clones only, minus some. D and trimming were read from the DNA, whereas the V and J calls and clone size are those reported in that table. The sample lists 150,000 or so clones, approximately 83% occurring once. The germline V gene encodes CDR1 MNHEY and CDR2 SMNVEV (reference sequence). Trimming removed 0 bases from V and 5 bases from J; junction bases left unmatched: 9. The CDR3 covers 17 residues. Sequencing was performed on PBMCs or T cells enriched from blood (not recorded which). The V gene is TRBV27, the J gene TRBJ1-2; TRBD1 aligns across 10 bases. This receptor was taken from a man aged 50-59 years who had recovered from COVID-19. The CDR3 bases are TGTGCCAGCAGTTTATCGCGAGGACAGGGGGTTTTTTATGGCTACACCTTC. Translating it yields CASSLSRGQGVFYGYTF.